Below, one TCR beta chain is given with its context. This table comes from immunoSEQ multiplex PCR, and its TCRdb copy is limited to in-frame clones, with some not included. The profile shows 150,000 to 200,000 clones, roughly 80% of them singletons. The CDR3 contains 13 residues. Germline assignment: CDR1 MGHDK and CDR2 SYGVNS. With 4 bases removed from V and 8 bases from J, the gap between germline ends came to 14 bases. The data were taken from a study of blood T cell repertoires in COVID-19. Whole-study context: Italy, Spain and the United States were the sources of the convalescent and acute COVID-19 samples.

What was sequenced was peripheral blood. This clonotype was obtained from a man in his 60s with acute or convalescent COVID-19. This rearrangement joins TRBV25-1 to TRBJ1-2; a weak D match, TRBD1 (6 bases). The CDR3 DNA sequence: TGTGCCAGCAGTGTAGACACAGGGTTCGGCTACACCTTC. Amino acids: CASSVDTGFGYTF.